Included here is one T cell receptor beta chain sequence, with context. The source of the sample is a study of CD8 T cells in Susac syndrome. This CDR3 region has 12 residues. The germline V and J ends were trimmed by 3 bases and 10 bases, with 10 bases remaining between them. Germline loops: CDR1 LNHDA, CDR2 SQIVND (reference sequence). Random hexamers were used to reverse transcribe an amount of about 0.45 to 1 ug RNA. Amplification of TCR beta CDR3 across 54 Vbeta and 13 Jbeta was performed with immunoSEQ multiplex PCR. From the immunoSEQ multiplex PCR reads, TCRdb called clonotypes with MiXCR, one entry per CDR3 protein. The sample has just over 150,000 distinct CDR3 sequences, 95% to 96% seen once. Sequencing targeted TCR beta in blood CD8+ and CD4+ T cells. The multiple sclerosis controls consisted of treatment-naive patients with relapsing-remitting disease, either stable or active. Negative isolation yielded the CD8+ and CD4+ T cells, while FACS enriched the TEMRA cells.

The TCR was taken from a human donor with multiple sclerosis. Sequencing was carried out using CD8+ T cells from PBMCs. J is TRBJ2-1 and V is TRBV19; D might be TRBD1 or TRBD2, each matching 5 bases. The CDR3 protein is CASSMGPGEQFF. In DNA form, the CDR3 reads TGTGCCAGTAGTATGGGGCCGGGGGAGCAGTTCTTC.